The 13 T cell receptor beta chains reported below all come from one sample, sequenced in a study of T cells after yellow fever vaccination. Each CDR3 protein gets one entry after TCRdb re-called the 5' RACE reads with MiXCR. The data hold approximately 610,000 distinct CDR3 sequences, with around 16% observed a single time. The sample was PBMCs, taken 5 days after the first yellow fever vaccination. These receptors all stem from a man between 18 and 29 years old who received the YFV17D yellow fever vaccine.

The J gene is TRBJ2-7, the V gene TRBV20-1; 8 bases line up with TRBD1. Per germline, CDR1 DFQATT and CDR2 SNEGSKA (reference sequence). V was clipped by 2 bases and J by 4 bases; unmatched bases: 7. This CDR3 comprises 14 residues. The CDR3 protein is CSARSTHRGYEQYF. The DNA of the CDR3 is TGCAGTGCTAGATCTACCCACAGGGGGTACGAGCAGTACTTC.

V and J are TRBV7-9 and TRBJ1-2; possible D gene TRBD1, 5 bases. In germline, CDR1 is SEHNR, CDR2 FQNEAQ (reference sequence). The V gene lost 2 bases and the J gene lost 2 bases, with 12 bases spanning the gap. The CDR3 covers 15 residues. CDR3 in amino acids: CASSLSQGTNYGYTF. In DNA, the CDR3 is TGTGCCAGCAGCTTATCCCAGGGTACCAACTATGGCTACACCTTC. Full variable domain (remainder filled in from reference TRBV7-9 and TRBJ1-2): DTGVSQNPRHKITKRGQNVTFRCDPISEHNRLYWYRQTLGQGPEFLTYFQNEAQLEKSRLLSDRFSAERPKGSFSTLEIQRTEQGDSAMYLCASSLSQGTNYGYTFGSGTRLTVV.

This clonotype was seen a few times. V usage is TRBV13 and J usage is TRBJ1-5; tentatively, D is TRBD1 (5 bases). There are 15 residues in the CDR3. Deletions cut 5 bases from V and 6 bases from J, with 17 bases between. Germline lookup yields CDR1 PRHDT and CDR2 FYEKMQ (reference sequence). CDR3 DNA sequence: TGTGCCAGCAGCCCGCAAGGGGTCGGGGTTCAGCCCCAGCATTTT. It yields the protein CASSPQGVGVQPQHF.

This clonotype has just a few counts. The chain couples TRBV7-2 to TRBJ2-7; the match to TRBD2 covers 7 bases. The J segment lost 3 bases and the V segment lost 2 bases, leaving 7 bases of the junction unmatched. The CDR3 spans 15 residues. Germline assignment: CDR1 SGHTA and CDR2 FQGNSA. The CDR3 loop reads CASSLTLAVSYEQYF. CDR3 sequence (DNA): TGTGCCAGCAGCTTAACTCTAGCGGTTAGCTACGAGCAGTACTTC.

The V gene is TRBV13, the J gene TRBJ2-1; possibly TRBD2 for D (6 bases). CDR3 length: 15 residues. The germline V and J ends were trimmed by 3 bases and 5 bases, with 14 bases remaining between them. The germline V gene has CDR1 PRHDT and CDR2 FYEKMQ (reference sequence). This CDR3 is CASSFRGYTNNEQFF. The CDR3 DNA sequence: TGTGCCAGCAGCTTTCGGGGGTACACGAACAATGAGCAGTTCTTC. The variable domain in full, with the rest retrieved from reference TRBV13 and TRBJ2-1, is AAGVIQSPRHLIKEKRETATLKCYPIPRHDTVYWYQQGPGQDPQFLISFYEKMQSDKGSIPDRFSAQQFSDYHSELNMSSLELGDSALYFCASSFRGYTNNEQFFGPGTRLTVL.

The V and J genes are TRBV6-5 and TRBJ1-1; D not certain. The ends were cut back, 0 bases at V and 7 bases at J, with 15 bases in the middle. Germline values: CDR1 MNHEY, CDR2 SVGAGI. The CDR3 consists of 15 residues. CDR3 nucleotides: TGTGCCAGCAGTTACTCGATAGTAGGCGGAAATGAAGCTTTCTTT. Translated, it gives CASSYSIVGGNEAFF.

The chain joins TRBV7-9 to TRBJ1-1, with D uncertain. Deletions cut 0 bases from V and 5 bases from J, with 16 bases between. Germline lookup yields CDR1 SEHNR and CDR2 FQNEAQ (reference sequence). This CDR3 spans 16 amino acids. CDR3 DNA: TGTGCCAGCAGCTTAGCTGGCTGGGCTGCATGGACTGAAGCTTTCTTT. Its protein is CASSLAGWAAWTEAFF. Together with reference TRBV7-9 and TRBJ1-1, the CDR3 gives the full variable domain: DTGVSQNPRHKITKRGQNVTFRCDPISEHNRLYWYRQTLGQGPEFLTYFQNEAQLEKSRLLSDRFSAERPKGSFSTLEIQRTEQGDSAMYLCASSLAGWAAWTEAFFGQGTRLTVV.

The J gene is TRBJ1-5, the V gene TRBV6-5; D may be TRBD1 (5 bases). The V gene lost 4 bases and the J gene lost 3 bases, with 7 bases spanning the gap. The CDR3 consists of 13 residues. CDR1 is MNHEY and CDR2 is SVGAGI in the germline V gene. The CDR3 reads CASSWDLNQPQHF. The CDR3 DNA reads as TGTGCCAGCAGTTGGGACCTCAATCAGCCCCAGCATTTT.

This chain links TRBV20-1 with TRBJ2-7; D may be TRBD2 (6 bases). This CDR3 region has 13 residues. Germline V lookup: CDR1 DFQATT, CDR2 SNEGSKA (reference sequence). The ends were cut back, 7 bases at V and 0 bases at J, with 13 bases in the middle. The CDR3 bases are TGCAGTGTTGGGAGGAGGAGCTCCTACGAGCAGTACGTC. It encodes CSVGRRSSYEQYV.

In this sample, this clonotype turned up a few times. The gene calls are TRBV7-2 and TRBJ1-4; D is perhaps TRBD1 (6 bases). V lost 2 bases and J lost 5, with 9 bases in between. The CDR3 covers 14 residues. CDR1 and CDR2 (germline): SGHTA, FQGNSA. DNA of the CDR3: TGTGCCAGCAGCTTAAGCAGGGGAAATGAAAAACTGTTTTTT. Protein: CASSLSRGNEKLFF.

V and J are TRBV5-6 and TRBJ2-2, with TRBD1 identical over 8 bases. CDR3 size: 16 residues. Germline V gene lookup returns CDR1 SGHDT and CDR2 YYEEEE. The J segment lost 3 bases and the V segment lost 0 bases, leaving 4 bases of the junction unmatched. CDR3 in amino acids: CASSLGRGHDTGELFF. CDR3 nucleotide sequence: TGTGCCAGCAGCTTGGGCAGGGGGCATGACACCGGGGAGCTGTTTTTT.

The chain links TRBV20-1 to TRBJ2-1; 10 bases fit TRBD1. The CDR3 runs 17 residues. CDR1 DFQATT and CDR2 SNEGSKA come from the germline V gene (reference sequence). J was trimmed by 9 bases and V by 6 bases; bases with no gene match: 20. CDR3 sequence (DNA): TGCAGTGCCCATACAAGCCGGGACAGGGGTCAACTCAGTGAGCAGTTCTTC. Translation: CSAHTSRDRGQLSEQFF.

The sample holds a few counts of this clonotype. The chain recombines TRBV7-2 with TRBJ2-7; 9 bases map to TRBD2. Germline V gives CDR1 SGHTA, CDR2 FQGNSA. CDR3 length equals 15 residues. The junction had 10 bases not matched to a gene; V was cut back by 4 bases and J by 6 bases. The CDR3 loop reads CASSSTLAGRVEQYF. The DNA of the CDR3 is TGTGCCAGCAGCTCGACGCTAGCGGGGCGAGTCGAGCAGTACTTC.